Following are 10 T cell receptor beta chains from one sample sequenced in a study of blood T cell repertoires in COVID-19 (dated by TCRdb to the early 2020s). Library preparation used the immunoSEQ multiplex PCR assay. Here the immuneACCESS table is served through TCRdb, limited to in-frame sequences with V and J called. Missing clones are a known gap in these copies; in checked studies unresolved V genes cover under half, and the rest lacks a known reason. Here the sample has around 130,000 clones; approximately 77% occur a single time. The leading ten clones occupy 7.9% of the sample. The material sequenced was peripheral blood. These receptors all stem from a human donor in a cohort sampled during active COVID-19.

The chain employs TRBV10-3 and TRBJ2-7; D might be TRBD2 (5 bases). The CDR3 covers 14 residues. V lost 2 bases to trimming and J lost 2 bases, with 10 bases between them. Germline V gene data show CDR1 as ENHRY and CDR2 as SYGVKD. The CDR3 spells CAISEATKPYEQYF. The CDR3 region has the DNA TGTGCCATCAGTGAGGCGACTAAACCCTACGAGCAGTACTTC.

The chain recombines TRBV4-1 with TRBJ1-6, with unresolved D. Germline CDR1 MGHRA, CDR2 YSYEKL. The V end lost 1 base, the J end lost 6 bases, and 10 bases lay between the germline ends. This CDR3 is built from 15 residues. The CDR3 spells CASSQVQLPNSPLHF. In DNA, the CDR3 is TGCGCCAGCAGCCAAGTACAGCTCCCTAATTCACCCCTCCACTTT.

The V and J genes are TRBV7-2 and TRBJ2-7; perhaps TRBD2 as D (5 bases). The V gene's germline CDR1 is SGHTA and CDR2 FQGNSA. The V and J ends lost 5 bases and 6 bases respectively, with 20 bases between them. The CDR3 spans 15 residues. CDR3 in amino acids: CASSTGIQTRGEQYF. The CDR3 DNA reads TGTGCCAGCAGCACCGGGATTCAAACCCGAGGCGAGCAGTACTTC. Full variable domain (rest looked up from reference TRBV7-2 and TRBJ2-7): GAGVSQSPSNKVTEKGKDVELRCDPISGHTALYWYRQSLGQGLEFLIYFQGNSAPDKSGLPSDRFSAERTGGSVSTLTIQRTQQEDSAVYLCASSTGIQTRGEQYFGPGTRLTVT.

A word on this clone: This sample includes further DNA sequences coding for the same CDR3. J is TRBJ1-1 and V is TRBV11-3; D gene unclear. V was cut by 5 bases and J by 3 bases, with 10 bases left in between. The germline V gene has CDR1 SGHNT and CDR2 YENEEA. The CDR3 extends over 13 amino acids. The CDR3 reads CASSVGGYTEAFF. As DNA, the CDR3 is TGTGCCAGCAGCGTCGGCGGGTACACTGAAGCTTTCTTT.

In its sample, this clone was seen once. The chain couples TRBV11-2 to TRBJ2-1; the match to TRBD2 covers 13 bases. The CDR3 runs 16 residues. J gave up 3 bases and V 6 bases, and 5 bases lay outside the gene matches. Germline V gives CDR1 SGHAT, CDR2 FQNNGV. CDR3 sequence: CASRTSGRARYNEQFF. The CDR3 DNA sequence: TGTGCCAGCAGAACTAGCGGGAGGGCCCGCTACAATGAGCAGTTCTTC.

CDR3 DNA: TGTGCCAGCAGGAAGGCCGGTCAGGGCACTGAAGCTTTCTTT. This encodes CASRKAGQGTEAFF. The rearrangement links TRBV3-1 (or the pseudogene TRBV3-2) to TRBJ1-1, with D tentatively TRBD1 (5 bases). The V end lost 6 bases, the J end lost 4 bases, and 15 bases lay between the germline ends. The CDR3 contains 14 residues. Per germline, CDR1 LGHDT and CDR2 YNNKEL (reference sequence).

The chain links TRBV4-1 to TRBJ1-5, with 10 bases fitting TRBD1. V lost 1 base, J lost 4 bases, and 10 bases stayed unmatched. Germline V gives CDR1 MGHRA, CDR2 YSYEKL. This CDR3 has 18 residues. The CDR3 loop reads CASSQVGAGTGENQPQHF. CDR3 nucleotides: TGCGCCAGCAGCCAAGTGGGTGCCGGGACAGGGGAAAATCAGCCCCAGCATTTT.

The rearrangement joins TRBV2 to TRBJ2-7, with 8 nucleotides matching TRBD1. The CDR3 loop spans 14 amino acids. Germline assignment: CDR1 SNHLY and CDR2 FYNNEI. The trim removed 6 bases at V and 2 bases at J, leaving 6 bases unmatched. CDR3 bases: TGTGCCAGCAGCCCACAGGGGGGCCCCTACGAGCAGTACTTC. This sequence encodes CASSPQGGPYEQYF. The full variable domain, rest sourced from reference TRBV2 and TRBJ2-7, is EPEVTQTPSHQVTQMGQEVILRCVPISNHLYFYWYRQILGQKVEFLVSFYNNEISEKSEIFDDQFSVERPDGSNFTLKIRSTKLEDSAMYFCASSPQGGPYEQYFGPGTRLTVT.

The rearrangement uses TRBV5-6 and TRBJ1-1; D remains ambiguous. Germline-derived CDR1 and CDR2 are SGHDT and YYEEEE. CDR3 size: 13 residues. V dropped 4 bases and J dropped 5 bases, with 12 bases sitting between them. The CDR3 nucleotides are TGTGCCAGCAGCCTAGGCCCCGATACTGAAGCTTTCTTT. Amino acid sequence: CASSLGPDTEAFF.

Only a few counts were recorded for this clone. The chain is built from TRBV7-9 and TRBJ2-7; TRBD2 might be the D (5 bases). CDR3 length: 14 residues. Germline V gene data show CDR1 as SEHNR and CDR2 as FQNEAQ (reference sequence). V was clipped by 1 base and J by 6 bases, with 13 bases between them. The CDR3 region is CASSLESGVGEQYF. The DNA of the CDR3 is TGTGCCAGCAGCTTAGAGTCCGGGGTAGGCGAGCAGTACTTC. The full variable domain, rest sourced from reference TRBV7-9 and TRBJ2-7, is DTGVSQNPRHKITKRGQNVTFRCDPISEHNRLYWYRQTLGQGPEFLTYFQNEAQLEKSRLLSDRFSAERPKGSFSTLEIQRTEQGDSAMYLCASSLESGVGEQYFGPGTRLTVT.